The 23 T cell receptor beta chains given below trace back to one sample, sequenced in a study of T cells in Graves' hyperthyroidism and ophthalmopathy. Amplification yielded TCR beta CDR3 regions, with RNA transcripts as the source. First-round RT-PCR of the TCR CDR3 relied on the HTBI primer set. Each CDR3 protein is one row after TCRdb ran MiXCR on the multiplex PCR reads. The table lists a few hundred thousand distinct CDR3 sequences, roughly 20% of them singletons. The sample consisted of blood. These receptors originate from a man between 18 and 35 years old with Graves' ophthalmopathy.

This clonotype showed up many times. The chain couples TRBV3-1 to TRBJ2-2; 10 bases align to TRBD1. The CDR3 contains 16 residues. Per the germline V gene, CDR1 is LGHDT and CDR2 is YNNKEL (reference sequence). Trimming cost V 0 bases and J 6 bases; bases outside gene matches: 4. The CDR3 nucleotides read TGTGCCAGCAGCCAAGATTTTGGGACAGGGGCCGGGGAGCTGTTTTTT. Its protein is CASSQDFGTGAGELFF.

V and J are TRBV20-1 and TRBJ2-5; D gene ambiguous. CDR3 length: 12 residues. V gave up 0 bases and J gave up 5 bases, with 7 bases separating them. Germline values: CDR1 DFQATT, CDR2 SNEGSKA (reference sequence). The CDR3 is CSARDFIETQYF. The DNA of the CDR3 is TGCAGTGCTAGAGATTTCATCGAGACCCAGTACTTC.

The sample holds a few counts of this clonotype. The chain is built from TRBV5-1 and TRBJ1-1; maybe TRBD1 (6 bases). Germline CDR1 reads SGHRS; CDR2 reads YFSETQ. The CDR3 consists of 16 residues. The V end lost 3 bases, the J end lost 0 bases, and 15 bases lay between the germline ends. The CDR3 sequence is CASSWSRGGLNTEAFF. The CDR3 DNA sequence: TGCGCCAGCAGCTGGAGCAGGGGAGGCCTGAACACTGAAGCTTTCTTT.

This clonotype has a count of ten or more. The chain carries TRBV11-2 and TRBJ2-4; no firm D call. Trimming stripped 1 base from V and 1 base from J, with 8 bases between. Germline CDR1 is SGHAT and CDR2 is FQNNGV. CDR3 length: 15 residues. The CDR3 bases are TGTGCCAGCAGCTTAGGAGTGTGGGCCAAAAACATTCAGTACTTC. This codes for CASSLGVWAKNIQYF.

The rearrangement joins TRBV6-1 to TRBJ2-5; TRBD2 matches 8 bases. CDR3 length: 17 amino acids. Germline assignment: CDR1 MNHNS and CDR2 SASEGT. V was pared by 1 base and J by 1 base, with 8 bases of the junction left unmatched. CDR3 coding DNA: TGTGCCAGCAGTGAAGATCCCGGCGGGGGGCCCCAAGAGACCCAGTACTTC. Amino acid sequence: CASSEDPGGGPQETQYF.

In its sample, this clonotype was seen a few times. The chain combines TRBV7-8 with TRBJ2-2; the D is unclear. Trimming removed 8 bases at V and 7 bases at J, with 11 bases between. CDR1 is SGHVS, CDR2 FQNEAQ, per germline. The CDR3 extends over 12 amino acids. CDR3 sequence: CASAWSSGELFF. In nucleotides, the CDR3 is TGTGCCAGCGCTTGGTCGAGCGGGGAGCTGTTTTTT.

This clonotype was seen repeatedly, ten times or more. The chain employs TRBV2 and TRBJ1-5, with 7 bases fitting TRBD1. This CDR3 has 15 amino acids. CDR1 SNHLY and CDR2 FYNNEI come from the germline V gene. Germline trimming cut 3 bases from V and 4 bases from J; bases unmatched to any gene: 6. The CDR3 loop reads CASSETGNSNQPQHF. The CDR3 DNA reads as TGTGCCAGCAGTGAGACAGGGAACTCGAATCAGCCCCAGCATTTT.

The chain has TRBV5-6 and TRBJ1-6; D is unclear. Trimming left V 5 bases short and J 1 base short, with 16 bases between. CDR3 length equals 17 residues. Germline V gives CDR1 SGHDT, CDR2 YYEEEE. CDR3: CASRIPVFKSYNSPLHF. CDR3 DNA: TGTGCCAGCAGGATACCCGTTTTTAAGTCCTATAATTCACCCCTCCACTTT.

The CDR3 sequence is CASSTTGSNIQYF. In DNA, the CDR3 is TGTGCCAGCAGCACAACAGGGTCTAACATTCAGTACTTC. This chain links TRBV7-6 with TRBJ2-4; D may be TRBD1 (6 bases). The germline gives CDR1 SGHVS, CDR2 FNYEAQ. CDR3 length equals 13 residues. V was cut by 5 bases and J by 7 bases, with 12 bases left in between.

This clonotype has only a few counts. The gene calls are TRBV2 and TRBJ2-1; no clear D gene. CDR1 and CDR2 (germline): SNHLY, FYNNEI. The CDR3 is 12 amino acids. CDR3 bases: TGTGCTACGCCCGGTAAGGGCAATGAGCAGTTCTTC. Encoded protein: CATPGKGNEQFF.

The chain combines TRBV9 with TRBJ2-2; no clear D gene. The V gene lost 2 bases and the J gene lost 5 bases, with 13 bases spanning the gap. CDR1 is SGDLS and CDR2 is YYNGEE in the germline V gene. This CDR3 contains 15 residues. Here the CDR3 reads CASSVDQLPTGELFF. The CDR3 DNA reads TGTGCCAGCAGCGTGGACCAATTGCCTACCGGGGAGCTGTTTTTT.

A few counts support this clonotype. The chain carries TRBV25-1 and TRBJ1-2; 8 positions agree with TRBD1. The CDR3 is 13 amino acids. The V and J ends lost 4 bases and 5 bases, in that order; junction bases with no gene match: 3. The germline CDR1 and CDR2 sequences are MGHDK and SYGVNS. The CDR3 loop is CASSATGGYGYTF. As DNA, the CDR3 is TGTGCCAGCAGTGCCACAGGGGGATATGGCTACACCTTC.

The chain uses TRBV7-3 and TRBJ2-2, with D possibly TRBD1 on 6 matching bases. The CDR3 loop spans 14 amino acids. The V gene lost 5 bases and the J gene lost 4 bases, with 11 bases spanning the gap. CDR1 and CDR2 (germline): SGHTA, FQGTGA. The chain's CDR3 is CASSQQGPTGELFF. CDR3 DNA sequence: TGTGCCAGCAGCCAACAGGGCCCCACCGGGGAGCTGTTTTTT.

The genes are TRBV20-1 and TRBJ2-3, with D perhaps given as TRBD1 or TRBD2 (5 bases each). CDR3 size: 15 residues. With 5 bases removed from V and 9 bases from J, the gap between germline ends came to 24 bases. Germline loops: CDR1 DFQATT, CDR2 SNEGSKA (reference sequence). The CDR3 nucleotides are TGCAGTGCTGGACGGGGCGTGACCGGGTTTTGGACGCAGTATTTT. This encodes CSAGRGVTGFWTQYF.

There are a few counts of this clonotype. The CDR3 region is CASSTPGPTYNEQFF. CDR3 sequence (DNA): TGTGCCAGTAGTACCCCGGGGCCAACCTACAATGAGCAGTTCTTC. V is TRBV19 and J is TRBJ2-1; D may correspond to TRBD1 or TRBD2 (5 bases each). CDR1 LNHDA and CDR2 SQIVND come from the germline V gene (reference sequence). With 4 bases removed from V and 2 bases from J, the gap between germline ends came to 12 bases. The length of the CDR3 is 15 residues. Full variable domain (remainder filled in from reference TRBV19 and TRBJ2-1): DGGITQSPKYLFRKEGQNVTLSCEQNLNHDAMYWYRQDPGQGLRLIYYSQIVNDFQKGDIAEGYSVSREKKESFPLTVTSAQKNPTAFYLCASSTPGPTYNEQFFGPGTRLTVL.

This clonotype was counted at least ten times. The chain is built from TRBV12-3 or TRBV12-4 and TRBJ2-5; 9 bases are shared with TRBD2. The CDR3 is 16 amino acids. V shed 1 base, J shed 7 bases, and the junction held 10 bases outside the gene matches. CDR3 nucleotides: TGTGCCAGCAGTTTAGTTAGTCAGGGCGGGGGGGCGACCCAGTACTTC. The encoded protein is CASSLVSQGGGATQYF.

This clonotype was recorded many times. The gene calls are TRBV6-5 and TRBJ1-2; no firm D call. Germline V gene data show CDR1 as MNHEY and CDR2 as SVGAGI. The V and J ends lost 0 bases and 8 bases respectively, with 16 bases between them. The CDR3 covers 15 residues. Here the CDR3 reads CASSYSAGPSYGYTF. The CDR3 DNA is TGTGCCAGCAGTTACTCGGCGGGTCCTTCCTACGGCTACACCTTC.

On this clonotype: Being one base from a much bigger clone, this may be a read error. The chain links TRBV7-9 to TRBJ2-7, with D hard to call. V lost 4 bases and J 2 bases, leaving 9 bases between the germline ends. The CDR3 covers 13 residues. The germline V gene has CDR1 SEHNR and CDR2 FQNEAQ (reference sequence). CDR3 amino acids: CASSSVNAYEQYF. As DNA, the CDR3 is TGTGCCAGCAGCTCGGTCAACGCCTACGAGCAGTACTTC.

This rearrangement joins TRBV5-1 to TRBJ1-2; 9 positions match TRBD1. The J segment lost 8 bases and the V segment lost 4 bases, leaving 15 bases of the junction unmatched. The CDR3 is 16 residues long. Germline loops: CDR1 SGHRS, CDR2 YFSETQ. CDR3 bases: TGCGCCAGCAGCATAACAGGGGGCGGTTTTAGTGGAGGCTACACCTTC. Amino acid sequence: CASSITGGGFSGGYTF.

In this sample, this clonotype turned up many times. The rearrangement joins TRBV11-2 to TRBJ2-7, with D possibly TRBD1 on 6 matching bases. V dropped 0 bases and J dropped 4 bases, with 13 bases sitting between them. The germline CDR1 and CDR2 sequences are SGHAT and FQNNGV. CDR3 length equals 15 residues. CDR3 loop: CASSLETKGGYEQYF. CDR3 bases: TGTGCCAGCAGCTTAGAAACAAAAGGGGGATACGAGCAGTACTTC.

The chain uses TRBV2 and TRBJ1-5; the match to TRBD1 covers 11 bases. Germline-derived CDR1 and CDR2 are SNHLY and FYNNEI. The CDR3 is 16 amino acids. Trimming took 5 bases from V and 2 from J; bases not matched to a gene: 5. CDR3 loop: CASSRDRGDRNQPQHF. The CDR3 DNA reads TGTGCCAGCAGTCGGGACAGGGGGGACCGCAATCAGCCCCAGCATTTT. The complete variable domain, with remaining parts taken from reference TRBV2 and TRBJ1-5, reads EPEVTQTPSHQVTQMGQEVILRCVPISNHLYFYWYRQILGQKVEFLVSFYNNEISEKSEIFDDQFSVERPDGSNFTLKIRSTKLEDSAMYFCASSRDRGDRNQPQHFGDGTRLSIL.

This clonotype was observed once. The chain carries TRBV28 and TRBJ2-3; 13 bases align to TRBD2. From germline, CDR1 is MDHEN and CDR2 SYDVKM. J gave up 0 bases and V 5 bases, and 5 bases lay outside the gene matches. The CDR3 has 17 amino acids. The CDR3 protein is CASSLLAGGSSTDTQYF. The CDR3 region has the DNA TGTGCCAGCAGTCTACTAGCGGGAGGGTCAAGCACAGATACGCAGTATTTT.

V gene TRBV2 combines with J gene TRBJ2-2; 10 nucleotides agree with TRBD2. V was pared by 6 bases and J by 8 bases, with 9 bases of the junction left unmatched. CDR3 length: 15 amino acids. In germline, CDR1 is SNHLY, CDR2 FYNNEI. In DNA, the CDR3 is TGTGCCAGCAGGCTAGCGGGGGCGGCATCTGGGGAGCTGTTTTTT. It is translated as CASRLAGAASGELFF.